This record covers a single T cell receptor (beta chain). Its antigen is currently not known. Nothing much larger sits one base from this clone, and base qualities are not available. V is pared back by 5 bases and J by 1 base, with 8 bases lying between the germline termini. As encoded in the germline V gene, CDR1 is SGHAT while CDR2 is FQNNGV. Counted from cysteine to phenylalanine, this CDR3 has 13 amino acids. The read is trimmed to its CDR3 DNA, 39 bases read in frame from base 1. The sample originates from a study of control samples from healthy donors and cancer patients (dated by TCRdb to the early 2020s). Library preparation was by the immunoSEQ multiplex PCR assay. TCRdb holds this immuneACCESS table with in-frame rearrangements only. Some clones are missing; in checked studies, unresolved V genes explain under half, and the rest has no known cause. This sample lists 150,000 to 200,000 clones; just over 90% were detected once. The ten top clones hold 1.3% to 1.5% of the sample.

The chain uses TRBV11-2 and TRBJ1-1; the D segment cannot be called with confidence. This TCR was recovered from a young man in good health. Input material: blood. The CDR3 protein is CASSPFRNTEAFF. The bases read TGTGCCAGCAGCCCTTTCAGGAACACTGAAGCTTTCTTT.